This is a list of T cell receptor beta chains from one sample in a study of T-cell reconstitution after alpha-beta-depleted transplantation in children. MiXCR was run by TCRdb on the PCR reads, yielding one entry per CDR3 protein. The repertoire includes 450,000 to 600,000 distinct CDR3 sequences, 10% to 15% of them detected once, and about 2.2% sits in the top ten. The material sequenced was PBMCs, mostly from graft donor cells, taken 360 days after TCRalphabeta/CD19-depleted stem cell transplant. These receptors were obtained from a male patient between 10 and 17 years old who had a stem cell transplant for acute myeloid leukemia, so the T cells may come from the graft donor. Both conserved end residues are part of each CDR3. The D gene is left open where the match is weak. Size values are once, few and many counts, or a class for expanded clones, and some rows have none.

abundance: many
d_gene: NA
v_gene: TRBV7-2
j_gene: TRBJ1-3
CDR3aa: CASSNPGPGNTIYF
CDR3nt: TGTGCCAGCAGCAACCCCGGGCCGGGAAACACCATATATTTT

abundance: NA
d_gene: TRBD1
v_gene: TRBV7-9
j_gene: TRBJ2-1
CDR3aa: CASSPGTGFF
CDR3nt: TGTGCCAGCAGCCCCGGGACAGGGTTCTTC

abundance: many
d_gene: TRBD1
v_gene: TRBV20-1
j_gene: TRBJ2-1
CDR3aa: CRITGGLYNEQFF
CDR3nt: TGCAGAATAACAGGGGGTCTCTACAATGAGCAGTTCTTC

abundance: many
d_gene: TRBD2
v_gene: TRBV4-2
j_gene: TRBJ2-7
CDR3aa: CASSHGLAGGISYEQYF
CDR3nt: TGTGCCAGCAGCCACGGACTAGCGGGAGGTATCTCCTACGAGCAGTACTTC

abundance: few
d_gene: NA
v_gene: TRBV9
j_gene: TRBJ2-7
CDR3aa: CASSVGIGTFSYEQYF
CDR3nt: TGTGCCAGCAGCGTAGGAATAGGGACATTTTCCTACGAGCAGTACTTC

abundance: NA
d_gene: NA
v_gene: TRBV29-1
j_gene: TRBJ2-3
CDR3aa: CSVPILKPGGKFTVTDTQYF
CDR3nt: TGCAGCGTGCCCATCTTAAAGCCTGGGGGGAAATTCACGGTCACAGATACGCAGTATTTT

abundance: few
d_gene: NA
v_gene: TRBV12-3/TRBV12-4
j_gene: TRBJ1-6
CDR3aa: CASISLSYNSPLHF
CDR3nt: TGTGCCAGCATTAGTCTCTCCTATAATTCACCCCTCCACTTT

abundance: many
d_gene: TRBD2
v_gene: TRBV28
j_gene: TRBJ2-3
CDR3aa: CASSFTSGTDTQYF
CDR3nt: TGTGCCAGCAGTTTCACTAGCGGAACAGATACGCAGTATTTT

abundance: NA
d_gene: TRBD2
v_gene: TRBV18
j_gene: TRBJ2-1
CDR3aa: CASSPGLAGGPSSYNEQFF
CDR3nt: TGTGCCAGCTCGCCTGGACTAGCGGGAGGCCCCTCGTCCTACAATGAGCAGTTCTTC

abundance: NA
d_gene: TRBD2
v_gene: TRBV4-3
j_gene: TRBJ2-3
CDR3aa: CASSQVGSGTDTQYF
CDR3nt: TGCGCCAGCAGCCAAGTTGGTAGCGGGACAGATACGCAGTATTTT

abundance: NA
d_gene: TRBD1
v_gene: TRBV20-1
j_gene: TRBJ2-3
CDR3aa: CSARDPGQGTPDTQYF
CDR3nt: TGCAGTGCTAGAGATCCGGGACAGGGGACCCCAGATACGCAGTATTTT

abundance: many
d_gene: NA
v_gene: TRBV5-1
j_gene: TRBJ2-7
CDR3aa: CASSPRDITYEQYF
CDR3nt: TGCGCCAGCAGCCCCCGGGACATAACCTACGAGCAGTACTTC

abundance: NA
d_gene: NA
v_gene: TRBV19
j_gene: TRBJ1-3
CDR3aa: CASLPGEYAGNTIYF
CDR3nt: TGTGCCAGTCTACCAGGGGAATATGCTGGAAACACCATATATTTT

abundance: few
d_gene: TRBD2
v_gene: TRBV15
j_gene: TRBJ2-7
CDR3aa: CATSRGLAETYEQYF
CDR3nt: TGTGCCACCAGCAGGGGACTAGCGGAAACCTACGAGCAGTACTTC

abundance: NA
d_gene: TRBD1
v_gene: TRBV5-5
j_gene: TRBJ1-1
CDR3aa: CASSFGRTGGSYEAFF
CDR3nt: TGTGCCAGCAGCTTCGGCCGAACAGGGGGCTCGTATGAAGCTTTCTTT

abundance: NA
d_gene: TRBD2
v_gene: TRBV12-3/TRBV12-4
j_gene: TRBJ2-1
CDR3aa: CASSSLAGVAFYNEQFF
CDR3nt: TGTGCCAGCAGTTCACTAGCGGGAGTGGCTTTCTACAATGAGCAGTTCTTC

abundance: few
d_gene: NA
v_gene: TRBV29-1
j_gene: TRBJ2-5
CDR3aa: CSLRGRYQETQYF
CDR3nt: TGCAGCCTCCGGGGGAGGTACCAAGAGACCCAGTACTTC

abundance: many
d_gene: NA
v_gene: TRBV5-4
j_gene: TRBJ2-1
CDR3aa: CASSSGQWNEQFF
CDR3nt: TGTGCCAGCAGCTCCGGGCAGTGGAATGAGCAGTTCTTC

abundance: NA
d_gene: TRBD2
v_gene: TRBV20-1
j_gene: TRBJ2-2
CDR3aa: CSARYLAGSGELFF
CDR3nt: TGCAGTGCTAGATACCTAGCGGGTTCCGGGGAGCTGTTTTTT

abundance: many
d_gene: NA
v_gene: TRBV12-5
j_gene: TRBJ2-1
CDR3aa: CASGGRVNEQFF
CDR3nt: TGTGCTAGTGGCGGGAGAGTTAATGAGCAGTTCTTC

abundance: many
d_gene: NA
v_gene: TRBV10-3
j_gene: TRBJ2-7
CDR3aa: CAISGDAPYEQYF
CDR3nt: TGTGCCATCAGTGGTGACGCACCCTACGAGCAGTACTTC

abundance: few
d_gene: NA
v_gene: TRBV28
j_gene: TRBJ2-7
CDR3aa: CASSFYPVGYEQYF
CDR3nt: TGTGCCAGCAGTTTCTACCCGGTGGGCTACGAGCAGTACTTC

abundance: few
d_gene: NA
v_gene: TRBV28
j_gene: TRBJ1-1
CDR3aa: CASFIGEGTEAFF
CDR3nt: TGTGCCAGCTTTATAGGGGAGGGTACTGAAGCTTTCTTT

abundance: NA
d_gene: TRBD2
v_gene: TRBV11-1
j_gene: TRBJ2-1
CDR3aa: CANDWGPPGTSGKSSYNEQFF
CDR3nt: TGTGCCAACGATTGGGGGCCCCCCGGGACTAGCGGGAAGAGCTCCTACAATGAGCAGTTCTTC

abundance: NA
d_gene: NA
v_gene: TRBV20-1
j_gene: TRBJ2-5
CDR3aa: CSARGGEWEETQYF
CDR3nt: TGCAGTGCTAGAGGTGGAGAGTGGGAAGAGACCCAGTACTTC

abundance: few
d_gene: NA
v_gene: TRBV9
j_gene: TRBJ2-6
CDR3aa: CASSVGTGPVNAGANVLTF
CDR3nt: TGTGCCAGCAGCGTAGGTACAGGCCCAGTCAATGCTGGGGCCAACGTCCTGACTTTC

abundance: few
d_gene: NA
v_gene: TRBV3-1
j_gene: TRBJ2-3
CDR3aa: CASSPHPRGTDTQYF
CDR3nt: TGTGCCAGCAGCCCGCACCCTAGGGGCACAGATACGCAGTATTTT

abundance: many
d_gene: TRBD1
v_gene: TRBV7-9
j_gene: TRBJ1-6
CDR3aa: CASSPGQGRNSPLHF
CDR3nt: TGTGCCAGCAGCCCGGGACAGGGGAGGAATTCACCCCTCCACTTT

abundance: NA
d_gene: TRBD1
v_gene: TRBV27
j_gene: TRBJ2-1
CDR3aa: CASIATGRHEQFF
CDR3nt: TGTGCCAGCATTGCGACAGGGCGCCATGAGCAGTTCTTC

abundance: few
d_gene: TRBD1
v_gene: TRBV11-2
j_gene: TRBJ2-1
CDR3aa: CASSIGQGARIFRNEQFF
CDR3nt: TGTGCCAGCAGCATCGGACAGGGGGCTAGAATATTCCGGAATGAGCAGTTCTTC

abundance: many
d_gene: NA
v_gene: TRBV20-1
j_gene: TRBJ2-2
CDR3aa: CSGQSPFTGELFF
CDR3nt: TGCAGTGGGCAGTCGCCCTTTACCGGGGAGCTGTTTTTT

abundance: few
d_gene: NA
v_gene: TRBV29-1
j_gene: TRBJ2-6
CDR3aa: CSVATVSGANVLTF
CDR3nt: TGCAGCGTGGCGACTGTCTCTGGGGCCAACGTCCTGACTTTC

abundance: few
d_gene: TRBD2
v_gene: TRBV6-2/TRBV6-3
j_gene: TRBJ2-1
CDR3aa: CASSYSGLASYNEQFF
CDR3nt: TGTGCCAGCAGTTACTCGGGACTAGCGAGCTACAATGAGCAGTTCTTC

abundance: NA
d_gene: TRBD2
v_gene: TRBV4-3
j_gene: TRBJ2-1
CDR3aa: CASSQGTSGSLSYNEQFF
CDR3nt: TGCGCCAGCAGCCAAGGGACTAGCGGGAGCCTCTCCTACAATGAGCAGTTCTTC

abundance: few
d_gene: TRBD1
v_gene: TRBV7-2
j_gene: TRBJ2-3
CDR3aa: CASSPKTGDTQYF
CDR3nt: TGTGCCAGCAGCCCAAAGACAGGGGATACGCAGTATTTT

abundance: NA
d_gene: TRBD2
v_gene: TRBV28
j_gene: TRBJ2-7
CDR3aa: CASRPGLAGYYEQYF
CDR3nt: TGTGCCAGCAGGCCTGGACTAGCGGGATACTACGAGCAGTACTTC

abundance: many
d_gene: TRBD2
v_gene: TRBV7-2
j_gene: TRBJ2-7
CDR3aa: CASSPLAGLSREQYF
CDR3nt: TGTGCCAGCAGCCCACTAGCGGGACTCTCGAGAGAGCAGTACTTC

abundance: NA
d_gene: TRBD1
v_gene: TRBV28
j_gene: TRBJ2-7
CDR3aa: CASSQDPGTVPYEQYF
CDR3nt: TGTGCCAGCAGTCAAGACCCGGGGACAGTCCCCTACGAGCAGTACTTC

abundance: many
d_gene: NA
v_gene: TRBV20-1
j_gene: TRBJ2-5
CDR3aa: CSARDSKGQYF
CDR3nt: TGCAGTGCTAGAGACTCTAAGGGACAGTACTTC

abundance: many
d_gene: NA
v_gene: TRBV28
j_gene: TRBJ2-7
CDR3aa: CASSLTSERDAYEQYF
CDR3nt: TGTGCCAGCAGTTTGACCAGCGAAAGGGACGCCTACGAGCAGTACTTC

abundance: few
d_gene: TRBD2
v_gene: TRBV4-3
j_gene: TRBJ2-2
CDR3aa: CASSQDVAGGRTGELFF
CDR3nt: TGCGCCAGCAGCCAAGATGTGGCGGGAGGTCGTACCGGGGAGCTGTTTTTT

abundance: NA
d_gene: TRBD1
v_gene: TRBV7-2
j_gene: TRBJ2-3
CDR3aa: CASSHRGMATDTQYF
CDR3nt: TGTGCCAGCAGCCACAGGGGGATGGCGACAGATACGCAGTATTTT

abundance: few
d_gene: TRBD2
v_gene: TRBV20-1
j_gene: TRBJ2-7
CDR3aa: CSAGYGTSGRDEQYF
CDR3nt: TGCAGTGCCGGTTATGGGACTAGCGGGAGGGACGAGCAGTACTTC

abundance: few
d_gene: NA
v_gene: TRBV12-3/TRBV12-4
j_gene: TRBJ2-7
CDR3aa: CASSLALRGTYEQYF
CDR3nt: TGTGCCAGCAGTTTAGCGCTCAGGGGCACCTACGAGCAGTACTTC

abundance: NA
d_gene: TRBD1
v_gene: TRBV20-1
j_gene: TRBJ1-1
CDR3aa: CSARAPGGPAEAFF
CDR3nt: TGCAGTGCTAGAGCCCCAGGGGGGCCGGCTGAAGCTTTCTTT

abundance: NA
d_gene: TRBD1
v_gene: TRBV20-1
j_gene: TRBJ2-3
CDR3aa: CSARVTGGLTDTQYF
CDR3nt: TGCAGTGCTAGAGTCACAGGGGGCCTGACAGATACGCAGTATTTT